The clone carrying this T cell receptor beta chain occurred once. This CDR3 is built from 15 residues. V gave up 2 bases and J gave up 9 bases, with 15 bases separating them. Germline V lookup: CDR1 SGDLS, CDR2 YYNGEE. This sample was included in a study of blood T cell repertoires in COVID-19. Here immunoSEQ multiplex PCR was the method, and the copy in TCRdb shows in-frame clones only, minus some. The table lists a few hundred thousand clones, approximately 83% of them singletons, with around 4.5% in the top ten. Sequenced sample: PBMCs or T cells enriched from blood (not recorded which). The V and J genes are TRBV9 and TRBJ1-6; maybe TRBD1 (6 bases). This receptor was identified in a woman in her forties with acute COVID-19. As DNA, the CDR3 is TGTGCCAGCAGCGTGAAGGGGGATCGCGGTTCACCCCTCCACTTT. The encoded protein is CASSVKGDRGSPLHF.